This TCR beta chain was documented in a study of cytomegalovirus exposure and HLA in healthy donors. Study-wide points: TCR association rates varied by HLA locus in a later analysis, with DRB1 highest and HLA-C lowest. Among the sequence variants, a highly shared cluster was likely an artifact of sequencing.

The PCR ran on 60 Vbeta and 13 Jbeta primers. TCRdb keeps only in-frame clones here, not all; method: immunoSEQ multiplex PCR. The repertoire includes roughly 180,000 clones, under 90% of them detected once, and around 4.8% sits in the top ten. Notes on this clone: As yet, its antigen is unknown.

This CDR3 region has 13 residues. The V and J ends lost 6 bases and 2 bases respectively, with 11 bases between them. Germline CDR1 is SGHRS and CDR2 is YFSETQ. Sequencing was performed on PBMCs. The genes are TRBV5-1 and TRBJ2-5, with a tentative D call TRBD2 (6 bases). This sequence originates from a man aged 18 to 29 in good health and CMV-seronegative. The chain's CDR3 is CASTMGGQETQYF. In DNA form, the CDR3 reads TGCGCCAGCACCATGGGGGGACAAGAGACCCAGTACTTC.